This paragraph covers one T cell receptor beta chain sequence. Its specificity is not known. Control samples were healthy donors' buffy coats. This CDR3 has 15 amino acids. The J segment lost 8 bases and the V segment lost 1 base, leaving 8 bases of the junction unmatched. Germline lookup yields CDR1 SGHAT and CDR2 FQNNGV. Some clones are missing from TCRdb's copy, which holds only in-frame ones; the method was immunoSEQ multiplex PCR. The profile shows 20,000 to 25,000 clones, around 80% of them singletons. This record comes from a study of STAT5B mutations in CD4+ large granular lymphocyte leukemia. Study summary: Among healthy controls, a particular HLA allele went with more CDR3 'QG' motifs. The study's findings and limits: Data were not HLA-matched across samples. Top patient clones used TRBV06 genes more often: 8/27 versus 2/35 in controls.

The chain carries TRBV11-2 and TRBJ1-2, with 9 bases fitting TRBD1. The source of this sequence is a human donor in good health. The sequenced material came from CD4+ T cells from blood buffy coats. The CDR3 DNA is TGTGCCAGCAGCTTAGGGGGGACAGGGTCAGGAGGCTACACCTTC. As protein: CASSLGGTGSGGYTF.